This TCR beta chain appears in the sequencing data of a study of metastatic and nonmetastatic thyroid tumors (TCRdb year 2020). In the study overall: For patients with malignant and with benign thyroid disease, the researchers compared repertoires between peripheral blood samples and tumor or nodule tissue samples. Overall study outcomes, separate from this receptor: TCR beta diversity was reported as significantly higher in malignant tumors than in benign nodules, in both blood and tumor samples.

Libraries were made using PCR. Sequencing used an Illumina HiSeq 4000. High-throughput sequencing was used to profile the TCR beta-chain CDR3 region of every patient. The paper's data handling went like this. Drawing on CDR3 differences between clinicopathological groups, the researchers built a classifier meant to tell apart patients with distant-metastatic papillary thyroid cancer. The Shannon index was used to measure repertoire diversity, and the Morisita-Horn index was used to measure how similar tumor and blood repertoires were. TCRdb took the public reads, trimmed them with fastp at Q25, ran MiXCR for clone calling and kept in-frame beta chains. These V and J calls originate from TCRdb's pipeline instead of the authors' own analysis. The sample table contains about 21,000 clones; only one count was recorded for about a quarter of them. The ten largest make up around 21% of the sample. No treatment had been received by any patient before thyroid surgery. Using T-cell receptor beta sequencing, the researchers looked back retrospectively at clinical samples from patients, gathered between about 2011 and 2019.

Via the germline V gene, CDR1 is MDHEN and CDR2 SYDVKM. The CDR3 sequence holds 13 residues, the cysteine and phenylalanine included. This entry keeps only the CDR3 DNA: 39 bases, framed from base 1. To note about this clone: Its recognized antigen is unknown. There are no base qualities to consult, and no much larger clone falls within one base.

The sample was blood. The clonotype comes from a female donor with papillary thyroid cancer or a benign thyroid nodule (not recorded which). Some clones in this sample may be carry-over from other donors' samples. Recombination connected TRBV28 to TRBJ1-4, with no reliable assignment of the D segment. The CDR3 in this case is CATRGSTNEKLFF. The bases read TGTGCAACCAGAGGGTCAACTAATGAAAAACTGTTTTTT.